This section outlines one TCR beta chain sequence together with its context. The sample comes from a study of CD8+CD57+ T cells in acquired aplastic anemia. The CDR3 runs 15 residues. Germline CDR1 reads SQVTM; CDR2 reads ANQGSEA. V shed 4 bases and J shed 5 bases, with 18 bases lying between them. CDR3 and TCR beta VDJ profiling relied on genomic DNA as the template. TCRdb processed the reads anew with MiXCR; each CDR3 protein has one entry. The sample consists of approximately 80,000 distinct CDR3 sequences, around 70% of them appearing once. All sequencing subjects had displayed CD8+CD57+ cell expansion on flow cytometry. Severe acquired aplastic anemia was diagnosed in all patients.

Sequenced sample: sorted CD4+, CD8+, or CD8+CD57+ T cells (not recorded which) from PBMCs. This TCR was recovered from a human donor with aplastic anemia. V is TRBV29-1 and J is TRBJ2-1; D perhaps matches TRBD1 (5 bases). CDR3 protein: CSVVPNGHFNNEQFF. DNA for the CDR3: TGCAGCGTTGTGCCCAATGGACATTTTAACAATGAGCAGTTCTTC.